This TCR beta chain was sequenced during a study of T cell changes during pregnancy in multiple sclerosis (dated by TCRdb to the late 2010s). The study in broad terms: In women with multiple sclerosis, the researchers looked at how the T cell repertoire shifted as pregnancy progressed.

On this clone itself: The antigen this receptor binds is unknown. Per-nucleotide qualities are absent, and no much larger clonotype sits a single base away.

Receptor libraries were prepared by the immunoSEQ multiplex PCR assay. What TCRdb holds here is the immuneACCESS table cut down to in-frame rearrangements. Part of the clones is not present; checked against another copy, under half of the missing clones reflect an unresolved V gene, and the others are unexplained. The sample data list around 59,000 clones, and around 92% of these were observed just once. Together, the top ten hold about 0.85% of the sample. CDR1 and CDR2, looked up from the germline V gene (reference sequence), are SEHNR and FQNEAQ. V is cut back by 4 bases and J by 1 base, with 8 bases in the junction unmatched. From the cysteine through the phenylalanine, the CDR3 covers 17 amino acids. Only CDR3 DNA is held: 51 bases, read in frame from base 1.

In this chain, TRBV7-9 is recombined with TRBJ1-3; TRBD1 matches 9 bases in the middle. This TCR was sampled from a female donor with multiple sclerosis, enrolled in a pregnancy study. Sequencing was performed on peripheral blood, taken in the first trimester of pregnancy. The sequenced DNA is TGTGCCAGCAGCTCCGACCCCGGGACAGGGTCTGGAAACACCATATATTTT. It is translated as CASSSDPGTGSGNTIYF.